This T cell receptor (beta chain) came from a study of cytomegalovirus exposure and HLA in healthy donors (dated by TCRdb to about 2017). Regarding the study in general: An earlier analysis of roughly 630 of the donors reported 250 to 300 Gb of sequence data and 100 million to 140 million unique TCR beta sequences from roughly 200 million T cells. An early release covering around 630 HLA-typed donors comprised approximately 290 gigabases of sequencing data and approximately 85 million unique TCR sequences. Among the approximately 420 genotyped donors, around 81% belonged to the genetic ancestry cluster associated with self-reported Caucasian donors. The study aimed to test whether cataloging public T cell receptors could reveal signatures of past pathogen exposure. The study used immunosequencing to profile the T cell repertoires of approximately 650 subjects and linked those repertoires to cytomegalovirus serostatus. A separate validation cohort of 100 to 150 different subjects was used in addition to the 666-subject first cohort. To predict cytomegalovirus infection status, the study combined high-throughput TCR immunosequencing, statistical association of individual TCRs with disease status, and machine learning. To study patterns of TCR occurrence, a later analysis re-analyzed previously published TCR beta repertoires from 666 donors and added high-resolution HLA genotyping. In the later analysis, no new phenotypic data were used to find candidate immune exposures; instead, reliance was placed on TCR beta sequences and their occurrence across donors. An earlier analysis of some 500 of the donors used high-throughput TCR beta sequencing to judge whether each TCR beta V gene segment behaved as functional or pseudogenic. Donor age, sex, ethnicity and CMV serostatus were compiled alongside the repertoire data. Genome-wide SNP genotypes for about 65% of the 666 donors were used in a later genetic analysis, which treated that subset as a discovery cohort. All discovery cohort repertoires had been generated on a single sequencing platform. HLA typing included class I and class II loci at four-digit resolution. Typing coverage differed by locus: A, B, C, DRB1 and DQB1 were typed in roughly 620-630 donors, DQA1 in about 550, DPA1 in roughly 590, and DPB1 in around 440. Because of strong linkage in the cohort, roughly five DR-DQ haplotypes were treated as single units for association and clustering. Among 398 genotyped donors of the cohort, an average of 235,054 unique TCR beta nucleotide sequences were sequenced per donor, 15% to 20% of them non-productive.

Regarding this clone: The clone's antigen remains unknown. Per-nucleotide qualities are absent, and no much larger clonotype sits a single base away. Distinct nucleotide sequences in the sample also encode this CDR3.

Study-wide conclusions, independent of this receptor: Because HLA typing was unavailable for some donors at each locus, only the typed subset was used in association tests. Most CMV-associated TCR beta chains appeared to be HLA-restricted in a later analysis, and the HLA associations seemed to be driven largely by CMV exposure. The study gave a list of some 150 TCR beta chains associated with cytomegalovirus. The only immune exposure information available for the cohort was CMV serostatus. In both the original and validation cohorts, the classifier was reported to diagnose cytomegalovirus status with high specificity and sensitivity. A cluster of highly shared sequence variants was judged likely to be a technical artifact of the sequencing pipeline. In this cohort, only TCR beta chains were sequenced, and detectable features were limited by the absence of alpha or paired-chain data. Compared with equally common non-associated chains, HLA-associated TCR beta chains in a later analysis were more clonally expanded and had lower generation probabilities. A further reported finding was that TCR beta sequences accurately predicted the HLA-A and HLA-B alleles for most subjects in the first cohort. It was suggested by the authors that the approach could potentially be generalized to other disease states and immunological phenotypes. According to a later analysis, TCR association rates differed among HLA loci, with DRB1 alleles showing the most associated TCRs and HLA-C alleles showing the fewest. A later analysis associated approximately 17,000 TCR beta sequences with specific HLA alleles at a false discovery rate of 0.05. Seventeen rarely observed V segments, including chromosome 9 orphons, were excluded from the earlier analysis of about 610 of the donors because counts were too low. Presence/absence analyses assumed roughly uniform sequencing depth across donors, an assumption that may not hold. Linkage disequilibrium might explain the correlated functional status among segregating V segments, but an unknown experimental factor could not be excluded. When HLA alleles, especially DR and DQ, strongly co-occurred, attributing TCR associations to individual alleles was difficult. Most TCR sequences were observed very rarely across donors, whereas some public TCRs were present in many individuals. Broadly in line with IMGT annotations, most TCR beta V segments showed up in productive rearrangements about 87% or about 30% of the time in an earlier analysis of several hundred of the donors. Some IMGT-functional V segments, including TRBV6-2 and TRBV6-3, could not be told apart with the 87-base-pair reads, so those segments were excluded. An association between a missense DCLRE1C variant and V-gene and J-gene trimming of TCR beta chains was found in a later genetic analysis and replicated in an independent cohort. According to a later genetic analysis, donors in an Asian-associated ancestry cluster had fewer N-insertions in productive TCRs than the roughly 700-donor mean. Three of the identified cytomegalovirus-associated TCR beta chains were confirmed in vitro to be specific for cytomegalovirus antigens. In a later analysis, several top co-occurrence clusters were reported to appear linked to parvovirus B19, influenza, CMV and Epstein-Barr virus.

CDR1 and CDR2 were assigned from the germline V gene (reference sequence) as LNHNV and YYDKDF. V is cut back by 0 bases and J by 6 bases, with 4 bases in the junction unmatched. The CDR3 runs 14 residues from the cysteine to the phenylalanine. Kept here is only the CDR3 DNA, which spans 42 bases and is read in frame from base 1. Receptors were amplified or captured by the immunoSEQ multiplex PCR assay. For the multiplex PCR, a mixture combining 60 forward primers for TCR Vbeta segments and 13 reverse primers for TCR Jbeta segments was used. The CDR3 region of rearranged TCR beta genes was amplified from genomic DNA with a multiplex PCR assay. The Illumina HiSeq System was used to sequence the amplified TCR beta libraries as 87-base-pair reads. On the study's bioinformatics: A later analysis counted around 72 million unique TCR beta chains across the 700 or so repertoires, and some 12 million of these chains were shared by at least two donors. A nearest-neighbor algorithm error-corrected the raw reads and collapsed the reads into unique sequences, merging closely related sequences to remove PCR and sequencing errors. CDR3 sequences were aligned to IMGT reference sequences to assign V, D and J gene segments. For a sequence to be retained, a match of at least six nucleotides to both a V gene segment and a J gene segment was required. A rearrangement was called productive if the CDR3 had no stop codons and remained in frame with V and J, and every other rearrangement was called non-productive. Following IMGT convention, CDR3 was defined as the stretch from the second conserved V-encoded cysteine up to the conserved J-encoded phenylalanine. Sequences without an unambiguous match to a single V gene segment were excluded from the earlier analysis of approximately 600 of the donors. In an earlier analysis of roughly 500 of the donors, V segments were called functional above 56.7% productive rearrangements and were called segregating when the between-donor standard deviation exceeded 5%. A statistical classification framework was developed to diagnose cytomegalovirus status using the catalog of TCR beta chain sequences. In a later analysis, TCR nucleotide sequences were compared against IMGT/GENE-DB human TR gene sequences so that V and J genes could be assigned. The TCRdist pipeline was used in a later analysis to assign CDR3 sequences and most-parsimonious VDJ recombination scenarios. In a later analysis, every TCR beta chain was defined by the combination of its CDR3 amino acid sequence and its V-gene family, and reads without a unique V-gene family were dropped. In a later analysis, 450 to 600 highly shared, low-generation-probability nucleotide sequences were removed to address suspected cross-contamination and a sequencing artifact. In a later analysis, a clonal expansion index was calculated for each public chain from normalized within-repertoire ranks of inferred template counts. A later analysis computed generation probabilities with a VDJ recombination model fitted to out-of-frame rearrangements, and checked the results against IGoR. Hypergeometric tests were used in a later analysis to score TCR-TCR, TCR-HLA and TCR-CMV co-occurrence, with a repertoire-size bias correction applied to the TCR pairs. A later analysis estimated false discovery rates by permuting HLA or CMV assignments 20 times. In a later analysis, co-occurring TCRs were grouped using DBSCAN, and TCRdist sequence similarity was added for clustering within HLA-allele-positive subsets. Co-occurrence clustering excluded repertoires with fewer than 30,000 or more than 120,000 public chains, plus five with anomalous nucleotide sharing. TCRdb carries this immuneACCESS record with in-frame sequences only. Its versions omit some clonotypes, under half of them owing to an unresolved V gene in the studies checked, with the rest unexplained. The V and J calls and clone size come from that table; D and trimming were worked out from the DNA. The sample yields around 120,000 clones; more than 65% were counted once. Approximately 2.5% of the sample is taken by the ten largest.

The cohort consisted of 600 to 700 healthy bone marrow donors. Cohort members were all nominally healthy when sampled, although unrecorded immune exposures were likely present. The donor tested CMV seronegative and was one of the 352 seronegative cohort members. A peripheral blood sample was provided by each donor, and peripheral blood mononuclear cells were used for TCR beta sequencing. Genomic DNA extraction from the blood cell samples was performed with the Qiagen DNeasy Blood Extraction Kit. This chain joins TRBV15 to TRBJ1-2; TRBD1 agrees with 7 junctional bases. Sequencing was carried out using PBMCs. This TCR came from a man aged 50 to 60 in good health and CMV-seronegative. CDR3 loop: CATSRDRQGDGYTF. The bases read TGTGCCACCAGCAGAGACCGGCAGGGGGATGGCTACACCTTC.